A selection of T cell receptor beta chains follows, all from one sample in a study of shared clonotypes between healthy human individuals. The assay was immunoSEQ multiplex PCR, and TCRdb's table has in-frame clones only and misses some. Among approximately 470,000 clones listed, about 85% were seen once. Sequenced sample: PBMCs. The receptor set was obtained from a woman in her 40s in good health. Some clones in this sample may be carry-over from other donors' samples. The CDR3 runs from the conserved cysteine through the conserved F or W. D genes are given only for firm matches. Clone size is not always given. Where it is, it says once, few, many or a class for expanded clones.

d_gene | j_gene | abundance | v_gene | CDR3aa | CDR3nt
. | TRBJ2-5 | . | TRBV29-1 | CSVEDRSRVNFQETQYF | TGCAGCGTTGAAGATCGCTCGCGTGTTAATTTCCAAGAGACCCAGTACTTC
. | TRBJ2-2 | . | TRBV11-3 | CASSLGHSTGELFF | TGTGCCAGCAGCTTGGGACACAGCACCGGGGAGCTGTTTTTT
. | TRBJ1-1 | many | TRBV7-9 | CASSRGSGLNTEAFF | TGTGCCAGCAGCCGCGGTTCTGGTCTTAACACTGAAGCTTTCTTT
. | TRBJ1-2 | . | TRBV27 | CASRSGHRDGYTF | TGTGCCAGCAGATCCGGACATAGAGATGGCTACACCTTC
TRBD2 | TRBJ2-1 | . | TRBV7-2 | CASSLVGGVNPDEQFF | TGTGCCAGCAGCTTAGTGGGAGGGGTGAACCCGGATGAGCAGTTCTTC
. | TRBJ2-5 | . | TRBV4-1 | CASSQQGSWETQYF | TGCGCCAGCAGCCAACAGGGGAGTTGGGAGACCCAGTACTTC
. | TRBJ2-7 | . | TRBV7-9 | CASSLEVGRGEGSYEQYF | TGTGCCAGCAGCTTAGAAGTCGGCAGGGGCGAGGGCTCCTACGAGCAGTACTTC
. | TRBJ1-2 | few | TRBV19 | CASSPRIGGYGYTF | TGTGCCAGTAGCCCCCGCATCGGCGGCTATGGCTACACCTTC
. | TRBJ2-5 | . | TRBV7-2 | CASSLVWDTEGTQYF | TGTGCCAGCAGCTTAGTGTGGGACACAGAGGGGACCCAGTACTTC
. | TRBJ2-7 | . | TRBV20-1 | CSVGITYEQYF | TGCAGTGTGGGAATTACCTACGAGCAGTACTTC
. | TRBJ1-3 | . | TRBV2 | CASSGTRASGNTIYF | TGTGCCAGCAGTGGGACCCGGGCCTCTGGAAACACCATATATTTT
TRBD2 | TRBJ2-1 | . | TRBV27 | CASSFRSGIMNEQFF | TGTGCCAGCAGTTTCCGTAGCGGGATTATGAATGAGCAGTTCTTC
TRBD2 | TRBJ2-1 | . | TRBV5-4 | CASSFSPSGGNEQFF | TGTGCCAGCAGCTTTTCGCCTAGCGGGGGCAATGAGCAGTTCTTC
. | TRBJ2-7 | . | TRBV27 | CATRKSGSSYEQYF | TGTGCCACACGTAAGAGCGGAAGCTCCTACGAGCAGTACTTC
TRBD1 | TRBJ2-5 | . | TRBV29-1 | CSARTGQETQYF | TGCAGCGCAAGGACAGGACAAGAGACCCAGTACTTC
TRBD2 | TRBJ2-7 | . | TRBV30 | CAWGTSGPYEQYF | TGTGCCTGGGGGACTAGCGGTCCGTACGAGCAGTACTTC
. | TRBJ1-2 | few | TRBV28 | CATRREGSNYGYTF | TGTGCCACTCGGCGGGAAGGGTCTAACTATGGCTACACCTTC
TRBD2 | TRBJ2-1 | . | TRBV6-5 | CASSDWTSGYNEQFF | TGTGCCAGCAGTGACTGGACTAGCGGTTACAATGAGCAGTTCTTC
. | TRBJ2-1 | few | TRBV7-8 | CASSLFDEQFF | TGTGCCAGCAGCTTATTCGATGAGCAGTTCTTC
. | TRBJ1-2 | . | TRBV5-4 | CASSLDPGANYGYTF | TGTGCCAGCAGCTTGGATCCCGGAGCCAACTATGGCTACACCTTC
. | TRBJ1-2 | once | TRBV2 | CASGGLEGYTF | TGTGCCAGCGGGGGACTGGAGGGCTACACCTTC
TRBD2 | TRBJ2-6 | . | TRBV28 | CASSLWVLAGDPGANVLTF | TGTGCCAGCAGTTTATGGGTGCTAGCGGGAGATCCTGGGGCCAACGTCCTGACTTTC
. | TRBJ2-7 | . | TRBV5-6 | CASSYGSLGGGEQYF | TGTGCCAGCAGCTACGGGTCCCTGGGCGGAGGCGAGCAGTACTTC
. | TRBJ1-5 | . | TRBV5-8 | CASSFQGLSNQPQHF | TGTGCCAGCAGCTTCCAGGGCCTCAGCAATCAGCCCCAGCATTTT
. | TRBJ2-7 | . | TRBV5-1 | CASSQVRGLGIDEQYF | TGCGCCAGCAGCCAGGTCCGAGGACTCGGGATAGACGAGCAGTACTTC
TRBD2 | TRBJ2-2 | . | TRBV5-1 | CASSPVGSGSGSPTGELFF | TGCGCCAGCAGCCCCGTGGGCTCCGGGAGCGGGAGCCCCACCGGGGAGCTGTTTTTT
TRBD1 | TRBJ2-1 | . | TRBV7-2 | CASSLARAGGFLYNEQFF | TGTGCCAGCAGCTTAGCGAGGGCAGGGGGATTCCTCTACAATGAGCAGTTCTTC
TRBD1 | TRBJ1-4 | . | TRBV28 | CASSPGGTNEKLFF | TGTGCCAGCAGTCCAGGGGGAACTAATGAAAAACTGTTTTTT
. | TRBJ2-5 | . | TRBV5-5 | CASSVQGKETQYF | TGTGCCAGCAGCGTGCAGGGGAAAGAGACCCAGTACTTC
TRBD2 | TRBJ2-3 | . | TRBV7-2 | CASRQISGSSDTQYF | TGTGCCAGCAGGCAAATTAGCGGGAGTTCCGATACGCAGTATTTT
. | TRBJ2-1 | . | TRBV5-1 | CASSRISTGLGDEQFF | TGCGCCAGCAGCCGGATCTCCACGGGCTTGGGAGATGAGCAGTTCTTC